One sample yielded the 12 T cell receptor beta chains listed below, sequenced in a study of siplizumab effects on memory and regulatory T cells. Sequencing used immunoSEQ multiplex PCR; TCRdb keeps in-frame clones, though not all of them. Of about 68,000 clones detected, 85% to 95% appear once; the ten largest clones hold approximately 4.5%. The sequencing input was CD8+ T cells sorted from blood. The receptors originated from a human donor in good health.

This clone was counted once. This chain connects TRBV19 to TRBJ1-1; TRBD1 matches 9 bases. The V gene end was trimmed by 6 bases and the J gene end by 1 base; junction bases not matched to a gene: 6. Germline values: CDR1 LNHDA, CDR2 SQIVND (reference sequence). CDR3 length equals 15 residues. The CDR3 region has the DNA TGTGCCAGTAGCCTCGCGACAGGGGGGAACACTGAAGCTTTCTTT. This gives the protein CASSLATGGNTEAFF.

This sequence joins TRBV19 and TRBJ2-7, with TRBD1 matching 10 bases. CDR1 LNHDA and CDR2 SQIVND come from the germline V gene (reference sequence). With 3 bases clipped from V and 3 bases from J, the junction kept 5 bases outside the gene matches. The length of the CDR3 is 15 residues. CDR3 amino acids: CASSMGTGEVYEQYF. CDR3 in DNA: TGTGCCAGTAGTATGGGGACAGGGGAAGTCTACGAGCAGTACTTC.

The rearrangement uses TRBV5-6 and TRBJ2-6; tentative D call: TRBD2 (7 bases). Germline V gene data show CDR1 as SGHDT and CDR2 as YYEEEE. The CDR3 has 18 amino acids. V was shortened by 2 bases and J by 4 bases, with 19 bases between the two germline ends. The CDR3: CASSFAPGRGAGANVLTF. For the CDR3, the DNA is TGTGCCAGCAGCTTTGCGCCGGGACGGGGGGCAGGGGCCAACGTCCTGACTTTC.

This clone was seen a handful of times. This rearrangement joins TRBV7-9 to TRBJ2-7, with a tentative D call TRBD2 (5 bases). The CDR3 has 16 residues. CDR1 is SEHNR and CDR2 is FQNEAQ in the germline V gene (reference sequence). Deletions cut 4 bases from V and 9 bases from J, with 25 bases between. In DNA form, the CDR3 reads TGTGCCAGCAGCTACCCCGAGGGTAAGATCCCCTTTACGCAGTACTTC. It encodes CASSYPEGKIPFTQYF.

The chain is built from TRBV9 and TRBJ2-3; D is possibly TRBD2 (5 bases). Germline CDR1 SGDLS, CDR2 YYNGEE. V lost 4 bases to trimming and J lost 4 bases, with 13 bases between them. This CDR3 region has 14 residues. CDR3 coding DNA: TGTGCCAGCAGCTCCGGAGGAGGTCCAGATACGCAGTATTTT. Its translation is CASSSGGGPDTQYF.

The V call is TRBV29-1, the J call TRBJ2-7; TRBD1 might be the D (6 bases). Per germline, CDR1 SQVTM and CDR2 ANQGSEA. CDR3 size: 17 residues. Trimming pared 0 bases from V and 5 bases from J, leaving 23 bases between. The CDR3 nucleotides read TGCAGCGTTGAAGATCTGACGAAACAGGGTAATGAGGACGAGCAGTACTTC. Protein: CSVEDLTKQGNEDEQYF.

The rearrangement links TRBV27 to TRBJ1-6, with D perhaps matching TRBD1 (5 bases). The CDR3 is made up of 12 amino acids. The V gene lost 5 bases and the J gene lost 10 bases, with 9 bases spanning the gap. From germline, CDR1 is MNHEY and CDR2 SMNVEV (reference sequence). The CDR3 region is CASSPRGSPLHF. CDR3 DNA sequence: TGTGCCAGCAGTCCACGGGGGTCACCCCTCCACTTT.

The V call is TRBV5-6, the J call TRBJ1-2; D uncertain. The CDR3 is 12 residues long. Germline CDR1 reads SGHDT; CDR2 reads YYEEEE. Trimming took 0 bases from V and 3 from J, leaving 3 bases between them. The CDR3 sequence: CASSLADYGYTF. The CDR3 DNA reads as TGTGCCAGCAGCTTGGCGGACTATGGCTACACCTTC.

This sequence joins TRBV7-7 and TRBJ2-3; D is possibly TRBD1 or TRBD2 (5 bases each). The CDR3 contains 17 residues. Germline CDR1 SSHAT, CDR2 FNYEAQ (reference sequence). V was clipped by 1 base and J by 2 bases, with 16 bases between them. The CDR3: CASSLGGGTQDTDTQYF. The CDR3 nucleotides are TGTGCCAGCAGCTTAGGGGGTGGGACCCAAGACACAGATACGCAGTATTTT.

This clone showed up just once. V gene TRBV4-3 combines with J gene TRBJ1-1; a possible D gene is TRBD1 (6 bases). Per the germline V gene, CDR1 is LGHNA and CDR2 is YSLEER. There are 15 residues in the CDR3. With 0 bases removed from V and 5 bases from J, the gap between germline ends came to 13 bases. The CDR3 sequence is CASSQDRSRGTEAFF. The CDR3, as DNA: TGCGCCAGCAGCCAAGATCGCTCGAGGGGGACTGAAGCTTTCTTT.

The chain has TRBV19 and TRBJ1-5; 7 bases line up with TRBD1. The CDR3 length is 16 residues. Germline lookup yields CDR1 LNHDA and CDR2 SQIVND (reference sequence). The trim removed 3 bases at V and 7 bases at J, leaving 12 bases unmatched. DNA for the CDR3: TGTGCCAGTAGTATTACGTCAGGGGGAGGTCGGCAGCCCCAGCATTTT. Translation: CASSITSGGGRQPQHF.

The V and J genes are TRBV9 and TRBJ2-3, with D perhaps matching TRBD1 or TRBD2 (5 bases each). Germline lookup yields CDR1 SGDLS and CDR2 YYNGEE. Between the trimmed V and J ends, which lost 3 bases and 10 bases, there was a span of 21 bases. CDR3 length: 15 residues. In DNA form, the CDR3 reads TGTGCCAGCAGCGACACCGGGGCCCCCGGCGAAGCGCAGTATTTT. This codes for CASSDTGAPGEAQYF. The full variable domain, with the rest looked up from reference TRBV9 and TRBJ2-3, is DSGVTQTPKHLITATGQRVTLRCSPRSGDLSVYWYQQSLDQGLQFLIQYYNGEERAKGNILERFSAQQFPDLHSELNLSSLELGDSALYFCASSDTGAPGEAQYFGPGTRLTVL.